The rows below give T cell receptor beta chains drawn from one sample of a study of immune cell composition in non-small cell lung cancer. Here immunoSEQ multiplex PCR was the method, and the copy in TCRdb shows in-frame clones only, minus some. The repertoire consists of a few thousand clones, with 79% occurring once and the leading ten covering 7.5%. The sample taken for sequencing was lung tumor tissue. Receptors were obtained from a human donor with non-small cell lung cancer. The CDR3 runs from the conserved cysteine through the conserved F or W. A D gene is named only where the DNA matches it firmly. Expanded clones are given a class, and other clones once, few, many or no size at all.

>TRBJ1-4|TRBV19|TRBD1|.
TGTGCCAGTAGCCCGGGACAGCTAAATGAAAAACTGTTTTTT
CASSPGQLNEKLFF
>TRBJ2-3|TRBV11-1|TRBD2|once
TGTGCCAGCAGCTTAGAAGGGACTATCACAGATACGCAGTATTTT
CASSLEGTITDTQYF
>TRBJ2-3|TRBV6-1|TRBD1|.
TGTGCCAGCAGTGAATACAGGGGGACCACGACCGCAGATACGCAGTATTTT
CASSEYRGTTTADTQYF
>TRBJ2-1|TRBV19|TRBD1|.
TGTGCCAGTAGTATCTGGACAGGGGTGGACAATGAGCAGTTCTTC
CASSIWTGVDNEQFF
>TRBJ1-4|TRBV5-1|TRBD1|.
TGCGCCAGCAGCTTGACAGGGGGTCGGGAAAAACTGTTTTTT
CASSLTGGREKLFF
>TRBJ2-1|TRBV4-1|.|.
TGCGCCAGCAGCCAAGGGCAAGAAAATGAGCAGTTCTTC
CASSQGQENEQFF
>TRBJ2-7|TRBV5-8|.|.
TGTGCCAGCAGCTTTTGGAGTAACTACGAGCAGTACTTC
CASSFWSNYEQYF